The T cell receptor beta chain described here comes from a study of T cells after yellow fever vaccination. MiXCR, applied by TCRdb to the 5' RACE reads, yields one record per CDR3 protein. The profile shows 29,000 or so distinct CDR3 sequences, around 5% of them singletons. V lost 6 bases to trimming and J lost 5 bases, with 16 bases between them. The CDR3 spans 14 residues. CDR1 and CDR2 from the germline V gene are MNHEY and SMNVEV (reference sequence). The study, taken as a whole, reports: At 95% to 97% for CD4 and roughly 87% for CD8, most primary-vaccination clones showed up again after the booster. Though it reached lower strength, the secondary response hit its peak faster, day 5 versus 15.

This clonotype has ten or more counts. What it recognizes is unknown. The sample in question was CD8+ T cells sorted from PBMCs, obtained 10 days after the yellow fever booster vaccination. This chain connects TRBV27 to TRBJ1-1; possibly TRBD1 for D (6 bases). The sequence was collected from a man aged 30-40 years who received the YFV17D yellow fever vaccine. Here the CDR3 DNA reads TGTGCCAGCAGCCCCCTAACAGGGCGAACTGAAGCTTTCTTT. This sequence encodes CASSPLTGRTEAFF.